The next 17 T cell receptor beta chains were all read from a single sample in a study of blood T cell repertoires in COVID-19. Libraries were prepared by immunoSEQ multiplex PCR; TCRdb keeps only in-frame clonotypes and omits some of them. Among about 210,000 clones, 70% to 90% were seen once, and the ten largest hold 3.5% to 4.5%. The sequencing input was PBMCs or T cells enriched from blood (not recorded which). The receptors here all came from a man aged 30 to 45 with acute COVID-19.

This chain uses TRBV7-9 with TRBJ1-1, with 7 bases lining up with TRBD1. Trimming at V came to 2 bases and at J to 5 bases, leaving 14 bases not matched to a gene. The CDR3 has 17 residues. Looked up from germline, CDR1 is SEHNR and CDR2 is FQNEAQ (reference sequence). The DNA for the CDR3 is TGTGCCAGCAGCTTAAGGGGGCAGGCAAGTCCGGGTACTGAAGCTTTCTTT. Translated: CASSLRGQASPGTEAFF.

This rearrangement joins TRBV7-2 to TRBJ2-3, with 7 bases fitting TRBD2. The CDR3 runs to 14 residues. V lost 3 bases and J lost 2; bases outside the gene matches: 2. Germline loops: CDR1 SGHTA, CDR2 FQGNSA. The CDR3 DNA reads as TGTGCCAGCAGCTTCGGGACTAACACAGATACGCAGTATTTT. This encodes CASSFGTNTDTQYF.

In its sample, this clone was seen a few times. A much larger clone lies a single base off, so this may be a read error. The chain joins TRBV7-3 to TRBJ2-2, with a tentative D call TRBD1 (6 bases). Germline values: CDR1 SGHTA, CDR2 FQGTGA. The ends were cut back, 5 bases at V and 1 base at J, with 8 bases in the middle. This CDR3 contains 14 residues. The CDR3 reads CASSPDRNTGELFF. Written as DNA, the CDR3 is TGTGCCAGCAGCCCGGACAGGAACACCGGGGAGCTGTTTTTT.

This clone has a handful of counts. The gene calls are TRBV19 and TRBJ1-1, with D possibly TRBD1 on 6 matching bases. The germline V gene encodes CDR1 LNHDA and CDR2 SQIVND (reference sequence). Trimming left V 2 bases short and J 1 base short, with 14 bases between. This CDR3 has 16 residues. The DNA of the CDR3 is TGTGCCAGTAGTATATGGGACACAAGGAGGAACACTGAAGCTTTCTTT. Protein: CASSIWDTRRNTEAFF.

Of note for this clone: This sample includes further DNA sequences coding for the same CDR3. The genes are TRBV28 and TRBJ1-2; 8 positions agree with TRBD1. The CDR3 is made up of 13 amino acids. With 2 bases clipped from V and 8 bases from J, the junction kept 4 bases outside the gene matches. The germline gives CDR1 MDHEN, CDR2 SYDVKM. The CDR3: CASSLGTGDGYTF. CDR3 DNA sequence: TGTGCCAGCAGTTTAGGGACAGGCGACGGCTACACCTTC.

This chain connects TRBV5-4 to TRBJ2-2; possible D gene TRBD2, 6 bases. Trimming left V 4 bases short and J 2 bases short, with 12 bases between. The CDR3 has 15 amino acids. The V gene's germline CDR1 is SGHNT and CDR2 YYREEE (reference sequence). As DNA, the CDR3 is TGTGCCAGCAGCGTGGGAGGAAGAAACACCGGGGAGCTGTTTTTT. Translated, it gives CASSVGGRNTGELFF.

This clone was detected only a few times. The chain joins TRBV10-2 to TRBJ2-3; 8 bases are shared with TRBD2. This CDR3 comprises 16 residues. With V trimmed by 6 bases and J by 5 bases, 13 bases remained unmatched. Germline CDR1 reads WSHSY; CDR2 reads SAAADI. This CDR3 reads CASRGVGRGAVDTQYF. CDR3 nucleotides: TGCGCCAGCAGGGGGGTTGGGCGGGGGGCCGTAGATACGCAGTATTTT.

This clone was counted only a few times. This chain joins TRBV6-5 and TRBJ1-4, with D unclear. Trimming stripped 0 bases from V and 5 bases from J, with 10 bases between. The CDR3 spans 15 residues. Germline CDR1 and CDR2: MNHEY and SVGAGI. In DNA form, the CDR3 reads TGTGCCAGCAGTTACTCGCCCAGTATAAATGAAAAACTGTTTTTT. This translates into CASSYSPSINEKLFF.

This chain uses TRBV6-1 with TRBJ2-5, with TRBD1 as a possible D gene (5 bases). This CDR3 region has 13 residues. From germline, CDR1 is MNHNS and CDR2 SASEGT. Trimming pared 2 bases from V and 5 bases from J, leaving 9 bases between. The CDR3 DNA reads as TGTGCCAGCAGTGAATCAGGGTGGGAGACCCAGTACTTC. This encodes CASSESGWETQYF.

The chain carries TRBV2 and TRBJ1-6; possibly TRBD1 for D (5 bases). Germline CDR1 SNHLY, CDR2 FYNNEI. V dropped 8 bases and J dropped 9 bases, with 14 bases sitting between them. The CDR3 spans 13 residues. In nucleotides, the CDR3 is TGTGCCAGCGCACAAAGGGGTGGTTCACCCCTCCACTTT. Protein sequence: CASAQRGGSPLHF.

This rearrangement joins TRBV4-2 to TRBJ2-7; D perhaps matches TRBD1 (6 bases). This CDR3 spans 17 amino acids. The germline gives CDR1 LGHNA, CDR2 YNFKEQ. Deletions cut 3 bases from V and 0 bases from J, with 18 bases between. The CDR3 spells CASSQADGQTLSYEQYF. In nucleotides, the CDR3 is TGTGCCAGCAGCCAGGCCGATGGACAGACCCTCTCCTACGAGCAGTACTTC.

Concerning this clone itself: This CDR3 is also generated by other DNA sequences in the sample. This chain links TRBV5-1 with TRBJ2-7, with TRBD1 matching 7 bases. Trimming took 0 bases from V and 5 from J; bases not matched to a gene: 2. In germline, CDR1 is SGHRS, CDR2 YFSETQ. The CDR3 contains 13 residues. The CDR3 spells CASSLDRGNEQYF. CDR3 in DNA: TGCGCCAGCAGCTTGGACAGGGGAAACGAGCAGTACTTC.

This clone was seen once. V usage is TRBV11-2 and J usage is TRBJ2-7; TRBD2 might be the D (6 bases). The germline gives CDR1 SGHAT, CDR2 FQNNGV. V lost 5 bases and J 0 bases, leaving 17 bases between the germline ends. The CDR3 length is 16 residues. As DNA, the CDR3 is TGTGCCAGCAGCCCTGACGGGGGTGTACACTCCTACGAGCAGTACTTC. Protein: CASSPDGGVHSYEQYF.

This rearrangement joins TRBV6-1 to TRBJ1-4, with 10 bases fitting TRBD1. The V and J ends lost 2 bases and 8 bases, in that order; junction bases with no gene match: 8. The CDR3 runs 16 residues. Per germline, CDR1 MNHNS and CDR2 SASEGT. The CDR3 DNA follows: TGTGCCAGCAGTGAATGGGTGGGACAGGGGCGCGAAAAACTGTTTTTT. The encoded protein is CASSEWVGQGREKLFF.

The chain uses TRBV6-5 and TRBJ1-6; 7 bases line up with TRBD1. Germline V gene data show CDR1 as MNHEY and CDR2 as SVGAGI. The CDR3 is 15 residues long. The V segment lost 6 bases and the J segment 11 bases; nucleotides outside the gene matches: 13. CDR3 bases: TGTGCCAGCAGCCCAGCCACAGGGGCCCGACCACCCCTCCACTTT. Translating gives CASSPATGARPPLHF.

CDR3 nucleotides: TGTGCCTGGTCAGGACAGGGGATTCGCCGCTACACCTTC. Encoded protein: CAWSGQGIRRYTF. This chain connects TRBV30 to TRBJ1-2, with 9 bases aligning to TRBD1. Trimming removed 5 bases from V and 9 bases from J; junction bases left unmatched: 10. This CDR3 contains 13 residues. Germline V lookup: CDR1 GTSNPN, CDR2 SVGIG (reference sequence).

This clone was observed a handful of times. This chain connects TRBV4-1 to TRBJ2-1; D is unresolved. The V and J ends lost 5 bases and 8 bases respectively, with 13 bases between them. The CDR3 consists of 13 residues. The V gene's germline CDR1 is MGHRA and CDR2 YSYEKL. CDR3 loop: CASSFTRYDEQFF. DNA of the CDR3: TGCGCCAGCAGCTTCACCCGGTACGATGAGCAGTTCTTC.